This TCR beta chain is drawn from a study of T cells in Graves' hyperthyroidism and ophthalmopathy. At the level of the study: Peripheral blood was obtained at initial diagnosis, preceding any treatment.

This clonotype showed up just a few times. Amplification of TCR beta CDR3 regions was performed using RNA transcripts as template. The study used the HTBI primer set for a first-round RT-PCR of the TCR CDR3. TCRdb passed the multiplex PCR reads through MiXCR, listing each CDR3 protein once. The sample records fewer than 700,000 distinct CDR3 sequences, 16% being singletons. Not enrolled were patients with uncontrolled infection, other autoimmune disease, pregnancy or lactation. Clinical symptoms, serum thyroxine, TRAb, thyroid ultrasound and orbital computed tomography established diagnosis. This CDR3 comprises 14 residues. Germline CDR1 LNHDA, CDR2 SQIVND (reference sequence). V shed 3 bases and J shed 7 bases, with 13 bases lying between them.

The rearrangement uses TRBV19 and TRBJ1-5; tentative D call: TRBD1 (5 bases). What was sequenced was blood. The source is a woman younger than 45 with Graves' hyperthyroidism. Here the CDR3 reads CASSIRGVGQPQHF. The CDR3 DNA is TGTGCCAGTAGTATCCGAGGGGTAGGGCAGCCCCAGCATTTT.